These 20 T cell receptor beta chains originate from one sample sequenced in a study of response to subunit inactivated influenza vaccine. One entry per CDR3 protein results from TCRdb running MiXCR on the RT-PCR reads. The profile covers some 850,000 distinct CDR3 sequences, with roughly 20% appearing a single time and 9.5% to 13% taken by the ten largest. Sequences were derived from PBMCs from blood, sampled 4 to 6 days after vaccination. The receptors stem from a man aged 50 or older who received an inactivated influenza vaccine.

The V and J genes are TRBV10-3 and TRBJ1-1; possibly TRBD1 for D (5 bases). Germline values: CDR1 ENHRY, CDR2 SYGVKD. V gave up 6 bases and J gave up 1 base, with 12 bases separating them. This CDR3 contains 14 residues. CDR3 residues: CAIRGGPTNTEAFF. CDR3 DNA sequence: TGTGCCATCAGGGGGGGACCGACGAACACTGAAGCTTTCTTT.

This clonotype was seen repeatedly, ten times or more. This chain uses TRBV12-3 or TRBV12-4 with TRBJ1-1; D gene ambiguous. This CDR3 spans 13 amino acids. Trimming removed 0 bases from V and 9 bases from J, with 11 bases in between. CDR3 sequence reads: CASSLARPSKAFF. CDR3 nucleotides: TGTGCCAGCAGTTTAGCCCGACCGTCGAAAGCTTTCTTT.

The chain couples TRBV20-1 to TRBJ2-5, with D possibly being TRBD1 (6 bases). The CDR3 has 12 residues. Trimming shortened V by 3 bases and J by 6 bases, and 11 bases separated the two germline ends. In germline, CDR1 is DFQATT, CDR2 SNEGSKA (reference sequence). The CDR3 sequence: CSARATGKTQYF. CDR3 nucleotide sequence: TGCAGTGCTAGGGCTACAGGGAAGACCCAGTACTTC.

For the CDR3, the DNA is TGTGCCAGCGGGTACAGGGGAGGGGCCGGGGAGCTGTTTTTT. It encodes CASGYRGGAGELFF. The chain is built from TRBV7-2 and TRBJ2-2; D assignment may be TRBD1 or TRBD2 (7 bases each). The germline V and J ends were trimmed by 8 bases and 6 bases, with 16 bases remaining between them. This CDR3 contains 14 residues. Looked up from germline, CDR1 is SGHTA and CDR2 is FQGNSA.

A few counts support this clonotype. This chain links TRBV27 with TRBJ2-1; no reliable D call. V lost 4 bases and J lost 3, with 7 bases in between. The CDR3 spans 13 residues. Germline V gene data show CDR1 as MNHEY and CDR2 as SMNVEV (reference sequence). The CDR3 loop is CASSSTIYNEQFF. As DNA, the CDR3 is TGTGCCAGCAGTTCTACAATCTACAATGAGCAGTTCTTC.

This clonotype has more than one count but fewer than ten. This chain connects TRBV6-5 to TRBJ1-3; D remains unclear. V shed 0 bases and J shed 8 bases, with 11 bases lying between them. CDR3 length equals 14 residues. Germline values: CDR1 MNHEY, CDR2 SVGAGI. The CDR3 DNA follows: TGTGCCAGCAGTTACTCTTTTGAAGGGTACACCATATATTTT. Protein: CASSYSFEGYTIYF.

The rearrangement joins TRBV12-3 or TRBV12-4 to TRBJ1-5; 9 bases are a match to TRBD1. Trimming removed 6 bases from V and 7 bases from J; junction bases left unmatched: 4. This CDR3 region has 13 residues. Written as DNA, the CDR3 is TGTGCCAGCAGGGACAGGGGCCCCCAGCCCCAGCATTTT. Translated: CASRDRGPQPQHF.

This clonotype was picked up a small number of times. The chain has TRBV18 and TRBJ2-7; D may be TRBD1 (6 bases). V gave up 3 bases and J gave up 3 bases, with 15 bases separating them. The CDR3 sequence is 15 residues long. Germline-derived CDR1 and CDR2 are KGHSH and LQKENI. CDR3 nucleotides: TGTGCCAGCTCACCGGGACAAACGGTAAACTACGAGCAGTACTTC. Its translation: CASSPGQTVNYEQYF.

The J gene is TRBJ2-7, the V gene TRBV19; D uncertain. CDR1 and CDR2 from the germline V gene are LNHDA and SQIVND (reference sequence). V lost 1 base and J 2 bases, leaving 12 bases between the germline ends. The CDR3 contains 15 residues. The CDR3 reads CASSIGQDPAYEQYF. The CDR3 DNA reads as TGTGCCAGTAGTATAGGTCAGGACCCAGCCTACGAGCAGTACTTC.

The chain carries TRBV6-1 and TRBJ2-1; tentatively, D is TRBD1 (5 bases). Germline CDR1 is MNHNS and CDR2 is SASEGT. The ends were cut back, 4 bases at V and 6 bases at J, with 7 bases in the middle. The CDR3 loop spans 12 amino acids. CDR3 nucleotide sequence: TGTGCCAGCAGTGGGGGCATCAATGAGCAGTTCTTC. Translated, it gives CASSGGINEQFF.

This clonotype was recorded a few times. J is TRBJ2-3 and V is TRBV7-2; maybe TRBD2 (7 bases). Trimming removed 5 bases from V and 4 bases from J, with 16 bases in between. Germline V gene sequence: CDR1 SGHTA, CDR2 FQGNSA. The CDR3 has 15 residues. The CDR3 nucleotides are TGTGCCAGCAGCAAAAAGGGGGGGGGATCAGATACGCAGTATTTT. This translates into CASSKKGGGSDTQYF.

In this sample, this clonotype turned up a few times. The J gene is TRBJ2-7, the V gene TRBV30; perhaps TRBD2 as D (6 bases). This CDR3 spans 19 amino acids. Germline V gene sequence: CDR1 GTSNPN, CDR2 SVGIG (reference sequence). The V and J ends lost 3 bases and 2 bases respectively, with 29 bases between them. CDR3 sequence (DNA): TGTGCCTGGAGGGTGGAGTTTCCCCCGGCGGGAAGGCTAACCTACGAGCAGTACTTC. Translated, it gives CAWRVEFPPAGRLTYEQYF. Full variable domain (missing parts from reference TRBV30 and TRBJ2-7): SQTIHQWPATLVQPVGSPLSLECTVEGTSNPNLYWYRQAAGRGLQLLFYSVGIGQISSEVPQNLSASRPQDRQFILSSKKLLLSDSGFYLCAWRVEFPPAGRLTYEQYFGPGTRLTVT.

The sample holds a few counts of this clonotype. V is TRBV6-2 or TRBV6-3 and J is TRBJ2-1; D possibly uses TRBD1 or TRBD2 (6 bases each). Trimming pared 8 bases from V and 4 bases from J, leaving 12 bases between. The length of the CDR3 is 13 residues. Germline CDR1 MNHEY, CDR2 SVGEGT. CDR3 DNA sequence: TGTGCCAGCGGGGGCGGGGCGTACAATGAGCAGTTCTTC. Translated: CASGGGAYNEQFF.

The J gene is TRBJ2-6, the V gene TRBV12-3 or TRBV12-4, with 11 bases lining up with TRBD2. The CDR3 covers 21 residues. Trimming cost V 1 base and J 1 base; bases outside gene matches: 12. In DNA, the CDR3 is TGTGCCAGCAGTTTAGTATGGGCGACACTAGCGGGGGAATCTGGGGCCAACGTCCTGACTTTC. Encoded protein: CASSLVWATLAGESGANVLTF.

This clonotype was detected only a few times. The chain links TRBV6-5 to TRBJ2-6; D might be TRBD2 (5 bases). This CDR3 has 17 amino acids. V was pared by 0 bases and J by 0 bases, with 9 bases between. CDR1 and CDR2 from the germline V gene are MNHEY and SVGAGI. The CDR3 loop reads CASSYSARDSGANVLTF. The CDR3 bases are TGTGCCAGCAGTTACTCGGCCCGGGACTCTGGGGCCAACGTCCTGACTTTC.

This clonotype came up a few times. Here the CDR3 DNA reads TGCGCCAGCAGCATGGACGCGTCCTCCGATACGCAGTATTTT. It yields the protein CASSMDASSDTQYF. The chain couples TRBV5-1 to TRBJ2-3, with unresolved D. The CDR3 covers 14 residues. Germline V gene data show CDR1 as SGHRS and CDR2 as YFSETQ. V was trimmed by 4 bases and J by 6 bases, leaving 15 bases between them.

This clonotype was observed a handful of times. The chain recombines TRBV29-1 with TRBJ2-5; D unclear. The CDR3 contains 12 residues. In germline, CDR1 is SQVTM, CDR2 ANQGSEA. Trimming pared 7 bases from V and 2 bases from J, leaving 11 bases between. CDR3 nucleotides: TGCAGCGCCGACGGGCGGCAAGAGACCCAGTACTTC. It specifies CSADGRQETQYF.

The rearrangement joins TRBV12-3 or TRBV12-4 to TRBJ1-2; D remains ambiguous. The V end lost 3 bases, the J end lost 8 bases, and 16 bases lay between the germline ends. The CDR3 is made up of 14 amino acids. The CDR3 nucleotides read TGTGCCAGCAGTTTGTTTGGCCGCGGTAGCGGCTACACCTTC. It is translated as CASSLFGRGSGYTF.

This clonotype was detected only a few times. The chain joins TRBV15 to TRBJ2-7; 8 positions agree with TRBD2. The junction had 6 bases not matched to a gene; V was cut back by 3 bases and J by 2 bases. Germline V lookup: CDR1 LNHNV, CDR2 YYDKDF (reference sequence). This CDR3 comprises 15 residues. The CDR3 DNA reads TGTGCCACCAGCAGGGACACGGGAGGGCCCTACGAGCAGTACTTC. This gives the protein CATSRDTGGPYEQYF.

This clonotype was seen a single time. This sequence joins TRBV15 and TRBJ2-7; perhaps TRBD1 as D (5 bases). The germline V and J ends were trimmed by 2 bases and 6 bases, with 17 bases remaining between them. The CDR3 runs 15 residues. Germline CDR1 reads LNHNV; CDR2 reads YYDKDF (reference sequence). In nucleotides, the CDR3 is TGTGCCACCAGCAGATCTCCCAGGGAAGTGGGCGAGCAGTACTTC. This codes for CATSRSPREVGEQYF.